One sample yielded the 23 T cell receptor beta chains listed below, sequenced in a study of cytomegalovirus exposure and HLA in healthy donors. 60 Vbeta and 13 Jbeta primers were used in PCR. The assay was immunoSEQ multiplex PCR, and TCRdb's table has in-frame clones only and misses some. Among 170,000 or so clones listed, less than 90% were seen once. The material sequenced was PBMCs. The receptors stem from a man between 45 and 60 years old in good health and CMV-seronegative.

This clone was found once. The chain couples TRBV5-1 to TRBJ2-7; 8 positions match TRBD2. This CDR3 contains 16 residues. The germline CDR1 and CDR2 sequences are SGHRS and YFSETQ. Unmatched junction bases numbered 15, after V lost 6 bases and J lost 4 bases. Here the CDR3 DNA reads TGCGCCAGCACGCCCCAGGGCGGGGGGTCCGGGTACGAGCAGTACTTC. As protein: CASTPQGGGSGYEQYF.

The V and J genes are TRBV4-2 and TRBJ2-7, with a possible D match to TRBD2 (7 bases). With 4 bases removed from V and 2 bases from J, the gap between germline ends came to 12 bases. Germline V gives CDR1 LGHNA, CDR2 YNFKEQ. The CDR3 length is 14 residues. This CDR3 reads CASSRGGGTYEQYF. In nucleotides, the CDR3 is TGTGCCAGCAGCCGGGGGGGCGGGACCTACGAGCAGTACTTC.

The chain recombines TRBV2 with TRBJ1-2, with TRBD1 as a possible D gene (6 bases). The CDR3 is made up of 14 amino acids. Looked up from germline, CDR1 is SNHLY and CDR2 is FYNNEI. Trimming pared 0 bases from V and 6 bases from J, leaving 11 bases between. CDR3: CASSEATGFNGYTF. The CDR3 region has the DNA TGTGCCAGCAGTGAAGCAACAGGGTTTAATGGCTACACCTTC.

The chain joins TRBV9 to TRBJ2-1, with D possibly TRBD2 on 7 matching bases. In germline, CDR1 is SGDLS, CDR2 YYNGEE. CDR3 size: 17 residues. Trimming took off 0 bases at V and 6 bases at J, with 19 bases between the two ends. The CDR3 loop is CASSVGGGVGGLNEQFF. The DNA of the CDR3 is TGTGCCAGCAGCGTAGGAGGCGGGGTGGGGGGGCTCAATGAGCAGTTCTTC.

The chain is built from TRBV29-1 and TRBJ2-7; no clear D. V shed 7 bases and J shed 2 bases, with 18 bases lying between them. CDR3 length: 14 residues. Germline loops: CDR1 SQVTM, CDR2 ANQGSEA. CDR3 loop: CSAPRYSEAYEQYF. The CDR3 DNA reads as TGCAGCGCCCCCCGTTATAGTGAAGCCTACGAGCAGTACTTC.

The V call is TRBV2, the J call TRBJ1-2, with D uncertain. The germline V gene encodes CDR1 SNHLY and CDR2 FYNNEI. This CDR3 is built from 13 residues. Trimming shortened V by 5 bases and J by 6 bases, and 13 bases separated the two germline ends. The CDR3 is CASSLRLENGYTF. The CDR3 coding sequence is TGTGCCAGCAGTTTGAGGTTAGAGAATGGCTACACCTTC. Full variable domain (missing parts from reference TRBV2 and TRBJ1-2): EPEVTQTPSHQVTQMGQEVILRCVPISNHLYFYWYRQILGQKVEFLVSFYNNEISEKSEIFDDQFSVERPDGSNFTLKIRSTKLEDSAMYFCASSLRLENGYTFGSGTRLTVV.

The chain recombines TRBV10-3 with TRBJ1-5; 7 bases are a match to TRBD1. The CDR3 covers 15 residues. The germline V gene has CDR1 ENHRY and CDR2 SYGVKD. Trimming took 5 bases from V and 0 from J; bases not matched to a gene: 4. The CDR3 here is CAISPQGNSNQPQHF. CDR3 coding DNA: TGTGCCATCAGTCCACAGGGGAATAGCAATCAGCCCCAGCATTTT.

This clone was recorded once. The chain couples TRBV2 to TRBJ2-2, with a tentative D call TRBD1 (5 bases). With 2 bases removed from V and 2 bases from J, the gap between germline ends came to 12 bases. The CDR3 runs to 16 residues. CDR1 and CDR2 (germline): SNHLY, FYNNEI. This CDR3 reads CASSEYRTDNTGELFF. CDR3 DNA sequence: TGTGCCAGCAGTGAATACAGGACCGACAACACCGGGGAGCTGTTTTTT.

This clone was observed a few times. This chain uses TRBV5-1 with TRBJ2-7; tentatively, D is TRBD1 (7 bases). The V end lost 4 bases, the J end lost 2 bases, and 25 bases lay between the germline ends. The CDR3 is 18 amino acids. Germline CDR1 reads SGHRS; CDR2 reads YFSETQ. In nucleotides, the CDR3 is TGCGCCAGCAGCCCCGGAAGCGCGGTGACAGGGAGGACCTACGAGCAGTACTTC. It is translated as CASSPGSAVTGRTYEQYF.

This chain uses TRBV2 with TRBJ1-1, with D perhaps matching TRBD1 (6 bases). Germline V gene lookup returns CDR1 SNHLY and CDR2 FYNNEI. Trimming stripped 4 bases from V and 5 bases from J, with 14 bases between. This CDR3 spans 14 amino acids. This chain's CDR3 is CASSGRGSGTEAFF. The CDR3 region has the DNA TGTGCCAGCAGTGGCAGGGGCTCGGGAACTGAAGCTTTCTTT. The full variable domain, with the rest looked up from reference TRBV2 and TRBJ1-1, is EPEVTQTPSHQVTQMGQEVILRCVPISNHLYFYWYRQILGQKVEFLVSFYNNEISEKSEIFDDQFSVERPDGSNFTLKIRSTKLEDSAMYFCASSGRGSGTEAFFGQGTRLTVV.

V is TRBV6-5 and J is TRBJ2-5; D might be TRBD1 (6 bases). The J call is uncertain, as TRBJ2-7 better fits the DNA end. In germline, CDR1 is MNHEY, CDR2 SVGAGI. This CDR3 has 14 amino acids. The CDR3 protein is CASSYTGPRYEQYF. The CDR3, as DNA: TGTGCCAGCAGCTACACAGGGCCCCGCTACGAGCAGTACTTC.

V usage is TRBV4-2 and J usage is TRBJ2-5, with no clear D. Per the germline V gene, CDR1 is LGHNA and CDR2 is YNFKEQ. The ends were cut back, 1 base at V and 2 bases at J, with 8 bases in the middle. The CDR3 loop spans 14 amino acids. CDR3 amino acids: CASSQVGRQETQYF. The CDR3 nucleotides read TGTGCCAGCAGCCAAGTTGGCAGACAAGAGACCCAGTACTTC.

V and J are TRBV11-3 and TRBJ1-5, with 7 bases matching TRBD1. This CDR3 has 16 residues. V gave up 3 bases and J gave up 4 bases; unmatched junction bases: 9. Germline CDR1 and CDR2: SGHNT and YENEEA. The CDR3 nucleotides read TGTGCCAGCAGCTTCATTACAGGGGCCCGGAATCAGCCCCAGCATTTT. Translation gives CASSFITGARNQPQHF.

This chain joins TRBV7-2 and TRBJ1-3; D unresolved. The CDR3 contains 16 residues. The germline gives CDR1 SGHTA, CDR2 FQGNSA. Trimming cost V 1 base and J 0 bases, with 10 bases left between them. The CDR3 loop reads CASSLVGGISGNTIYF. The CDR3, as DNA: TGTGCCAGCAGCTTAGTTGGAGGGATCTCTGGAAACACCATATATTTT.

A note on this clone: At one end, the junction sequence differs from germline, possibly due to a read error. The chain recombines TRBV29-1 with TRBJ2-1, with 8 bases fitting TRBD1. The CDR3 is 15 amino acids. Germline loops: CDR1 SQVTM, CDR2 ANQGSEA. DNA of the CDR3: TGCAGCTGGACAGGGTCGGAAACAAATTACAATGAGCGGTTCTTC. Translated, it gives CSWTGSETNYNERFF.

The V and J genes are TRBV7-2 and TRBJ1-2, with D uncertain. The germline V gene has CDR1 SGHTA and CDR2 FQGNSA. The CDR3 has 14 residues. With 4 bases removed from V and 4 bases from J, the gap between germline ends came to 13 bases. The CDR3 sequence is CASSSPDGLYGYTF. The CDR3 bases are TGTGCCAGCAGCTCACCGGACGGACTCTATGGCTACACCTTC. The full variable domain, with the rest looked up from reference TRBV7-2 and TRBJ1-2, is GAGVSQSPSNKVTEKGKDVELRCDPISGHTALYWYRQSLGQGLEFLIYFQGNSAPDKSGLPSDRFSAERTGGSVSTLTIQRTQQEDSAVYLCASSSPDGLYGYTFGSGTRLTVV.

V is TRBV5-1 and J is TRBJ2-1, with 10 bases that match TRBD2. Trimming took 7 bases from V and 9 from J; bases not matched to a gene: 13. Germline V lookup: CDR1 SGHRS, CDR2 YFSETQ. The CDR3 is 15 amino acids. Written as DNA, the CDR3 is TGCGCCAGCGGTCCTAGCGGGAGCACGAACGGTGAGCAGTTCTTC. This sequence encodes CASGPSGSTNGEQFF. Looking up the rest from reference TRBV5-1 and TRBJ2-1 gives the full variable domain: KAGVTQTPRYLIKTRGQQVTLSCSPISGHRSVSWYQQTPGQGLQFLFEYFSETQRNKGNFPGRFSGRQFSNSRSEMNVSTLELGDSALYLCASGPSGSTNGEQFFGPGTRLTVL.

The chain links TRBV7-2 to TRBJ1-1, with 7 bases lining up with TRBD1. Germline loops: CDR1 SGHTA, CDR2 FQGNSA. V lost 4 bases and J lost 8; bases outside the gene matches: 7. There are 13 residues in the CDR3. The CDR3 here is CASSSRQGLEAFF. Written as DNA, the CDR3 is TGTGCCAGCAGCTCGCGACAGGGTCTGGAAGCTTTCTTT.

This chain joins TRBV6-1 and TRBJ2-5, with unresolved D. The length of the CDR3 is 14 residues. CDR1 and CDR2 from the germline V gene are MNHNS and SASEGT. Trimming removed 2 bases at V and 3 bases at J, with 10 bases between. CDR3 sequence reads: CASSESRGKETQYF. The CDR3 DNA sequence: TGTGCCAGCAGTGAATCTCGCGGAAAAGAGACCCAGTACTTC.

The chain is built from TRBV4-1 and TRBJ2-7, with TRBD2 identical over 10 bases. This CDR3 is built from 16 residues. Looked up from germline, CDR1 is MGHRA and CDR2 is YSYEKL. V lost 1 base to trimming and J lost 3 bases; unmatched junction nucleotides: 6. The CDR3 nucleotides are TGCGCCAGCAGCCAAGTTTCGGGACTAGCGATCTACGAGCAGTACTTC. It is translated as CASSQVSGLAIYEQYF.

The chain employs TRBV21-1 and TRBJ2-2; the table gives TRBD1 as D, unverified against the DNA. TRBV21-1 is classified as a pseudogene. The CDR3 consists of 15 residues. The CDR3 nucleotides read TGTGCCAGCAGCAAGGGACAAAGGAACACCGGGGAGCTGTTTTTT. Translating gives CASSKGQRNTGELFF.

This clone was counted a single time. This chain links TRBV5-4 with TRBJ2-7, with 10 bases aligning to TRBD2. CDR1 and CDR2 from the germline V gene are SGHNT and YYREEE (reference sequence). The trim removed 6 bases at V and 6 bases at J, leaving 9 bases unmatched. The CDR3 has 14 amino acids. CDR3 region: CASNRASGGSEQYF. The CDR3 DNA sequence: TGTGCCAGCAACAGGGCTAGCGGGGGATCCGAGCAGTACTTC. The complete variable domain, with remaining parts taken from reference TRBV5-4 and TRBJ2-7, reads ETGVTQSPTHLIKTRGQQVTLRCSSQSGHNTVSWYQQALGQGPQFIFQYYREEENGRGNFPPRFSGLQFPNYSSELNVNALELDDSALYLCASNRASGGSEQYFGPGTRLTVT.

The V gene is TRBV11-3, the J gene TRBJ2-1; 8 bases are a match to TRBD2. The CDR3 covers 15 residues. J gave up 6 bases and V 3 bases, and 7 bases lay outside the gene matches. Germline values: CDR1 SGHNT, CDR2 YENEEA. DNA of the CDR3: TGTGCCAGCAGCTTGAATCCGGGACTAGGCAATGAGCAGTTCTTC. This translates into CASSLNPGLGNEQFF.